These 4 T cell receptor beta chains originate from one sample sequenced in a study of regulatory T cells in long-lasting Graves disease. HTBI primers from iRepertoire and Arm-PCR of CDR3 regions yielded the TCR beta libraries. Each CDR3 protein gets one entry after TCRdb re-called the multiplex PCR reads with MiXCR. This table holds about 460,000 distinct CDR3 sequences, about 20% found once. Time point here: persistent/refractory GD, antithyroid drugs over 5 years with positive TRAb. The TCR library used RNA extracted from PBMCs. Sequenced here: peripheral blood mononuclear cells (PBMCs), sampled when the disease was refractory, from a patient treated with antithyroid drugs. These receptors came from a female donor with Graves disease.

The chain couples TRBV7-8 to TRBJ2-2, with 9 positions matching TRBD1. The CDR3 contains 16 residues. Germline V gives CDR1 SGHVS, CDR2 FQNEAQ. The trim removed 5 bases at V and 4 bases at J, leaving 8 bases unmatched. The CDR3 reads CASSLRTGEGTGELFF. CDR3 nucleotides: TGTGCCAGCAGCCTCAGGACAGGGGAAGGCACCGGGGAGCTGTTTTTT. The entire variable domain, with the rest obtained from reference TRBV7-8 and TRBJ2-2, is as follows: GAGVSQSPRYKVAKRGQDVALRCDPISGHVSLFWYQQALGQGPEFLTYFQNEAQLDKSGLPSDRFFAERPEGSVSTLKIQRTQQEDSAVYLCASSLRTGEGTGELFFGEGSRLTVL.

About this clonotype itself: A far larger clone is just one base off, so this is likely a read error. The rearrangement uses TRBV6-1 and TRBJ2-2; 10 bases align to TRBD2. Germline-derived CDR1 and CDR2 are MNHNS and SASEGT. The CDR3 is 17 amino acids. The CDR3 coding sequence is TGTGCCAGCACACCCTCTAGCGGGAGCGTTTACACCGGGGAGCTGCTTTTT. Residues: CASTPSSGSVYTGELLF.

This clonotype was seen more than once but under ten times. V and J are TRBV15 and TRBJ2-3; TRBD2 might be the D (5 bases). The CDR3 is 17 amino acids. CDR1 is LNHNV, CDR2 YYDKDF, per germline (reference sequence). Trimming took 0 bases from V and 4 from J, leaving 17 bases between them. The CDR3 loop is CATSREIAAAGADTQYF. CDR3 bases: TGTGCCACCAGCAGAGAGATTGCAGCTGCGGGCGCAGATACGCAGTATTTT. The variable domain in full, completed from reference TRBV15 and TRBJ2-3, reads DAMVIQNPRYQVTQFGKPVTLSCSQTLNHNVMYWYQQKSSQAPKLLFHYYDKDFNNEADTPDNFQSRRPNTSFCFLDIRSPGLGDTAMYLCATSREIAAAGADTQYFGPGTRLTVL.

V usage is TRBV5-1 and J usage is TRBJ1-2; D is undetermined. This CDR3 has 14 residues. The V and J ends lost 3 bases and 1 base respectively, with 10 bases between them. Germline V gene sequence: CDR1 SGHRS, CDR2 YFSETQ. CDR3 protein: CASSSGRNNYGYTF. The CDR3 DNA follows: TGCGCCAGCAGCTCCGGACGGAATAACTATGGCTACACCTTC.